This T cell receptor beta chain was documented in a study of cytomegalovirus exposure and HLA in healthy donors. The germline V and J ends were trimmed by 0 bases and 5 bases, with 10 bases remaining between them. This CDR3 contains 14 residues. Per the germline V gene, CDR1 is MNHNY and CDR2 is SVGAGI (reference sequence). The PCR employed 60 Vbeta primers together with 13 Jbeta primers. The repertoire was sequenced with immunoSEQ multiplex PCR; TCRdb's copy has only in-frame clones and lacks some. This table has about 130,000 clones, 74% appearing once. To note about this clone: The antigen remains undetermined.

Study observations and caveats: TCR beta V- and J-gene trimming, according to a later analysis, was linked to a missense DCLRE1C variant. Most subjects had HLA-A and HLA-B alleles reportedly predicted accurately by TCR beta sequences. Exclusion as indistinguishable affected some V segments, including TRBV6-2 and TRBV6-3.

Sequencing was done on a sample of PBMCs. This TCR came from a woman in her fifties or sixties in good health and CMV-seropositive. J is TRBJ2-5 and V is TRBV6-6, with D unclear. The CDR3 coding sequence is TGTGCCAGCAGTTACTCGAGAACCCCGGAGACCCAGTACTTC. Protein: CASSYSRTPETQYF.